Listed below are T cell receptor beta chains from one sample, sequenced in a study of identifying expanded T cells in peripheral blood. The assay was immunoSEQ multiplex PCR, and TCRdb's table has in-frame clones only and misses some. Seen here are 90,000 to 120,000 clones, 75% to 90% observed once, and the top ten hold about 17%. Sequenced input: blood. The source is a person aged 18-69 years in good health. CDR3s include the opening cysteine and the closing phenylalanine or tryptophan. D genes are given only for firm matches.

cdr3_aa | cdr3_nt | v_call | d_call | j_call
CASSWPRDTRLSSGNTIYF | TGTGCCAGCAGCTGGCCCCGGGACACTCGATTGAGCTCTGGAAACACCATATATTTT | TRBV7-9 | NA | TRBJ1-3
CASSQDLGDRGYYEQYF | TGCGCCAGCAGCCAAGATCTTGGGGACAGGGGGTACTACGAGCAGTACTTC | TRBV4-1 | TRBD1 | TRBJ2-7
CASTTRPGAKGYTF | TGTGCCAGCACCACACGTCCAGGGGCTAAAGGCTACACCTTC | TRBV2 | NA | TRBJ1-2
CASSIQRGAYNEQFF | TGTGCCAGTAGTATCCAGCGGGGAGCGTACAATGAGCAGTTCTTC | TRBV19 | TRBD2 | TRBJ2-1
CASSPNAQTQYF | TGTGCCAGCAGCCCCAATGCTCAGACCCAGTACTTC | TRBV14 | NA | TRBJ2-5
CASSLVYGMGQAAKGYTF | TGTGCCAGCAGCTTAGTGTACGGTATGGGACAGGCGGCGAAGGGCTACACCTTC | TRBV7-9 | TRBD1 | TRBJ1-2
CATSRDLAAGASSYNEQFF | TGTGCCACCAGCAGAGATTTAGCGGCAGGGGCTAGCTCCTACAATGAGCAGTTCTTC | TRBV15 | NA | TRBJ2-1
CASSQEAPGSRASQPQHF | TGCGCCAGCAGCCAAGAGGCCCCGGGATCCCGCGCCAGTCAGCCCCAGCATTTT | TRBV4-3 | NA | TRBJ1-5
CTSSRKRLADTDTQYF | TGTACCAGCAGCCGGAAGAGACTAGCGGACACAGATACGCAGTATTTT | TRBV7-9 | TRBD2 | TRBJ2-3
CASSMGTGANQPQHF | TGTGCCAGTAGTATGGGGACAGGGGCCAATCAGCCCCAGCATTTT | TRBV19 | TRBD1 | TRBJ1-5
CASSVQDYEQYF | TGTGCCAGCAGTGTACAGGATTACGAGCAGTACTTC | TRBV6-1 | NA | TRBJ2-7
CASSLGLYTGELFF | TGTGCCAGCAGCCTGGGACTCTACACCGGGGAGCTGTTTTTT | TRBV6-5 | NA | TRBJ2-2
CASSQDTGGGPGNEQFF | TGCGCCAGCAGCCAAGATACAGGGGGCGGCCCAGGGAATGAGCAGTTCTTC | TRBV4-3 | TRBD1 | TRBJ2-1
CASSETTAGSYGYTF | TGTGCCAGCTCAGAGACCACGGCAGGGAGTTATGGCTACACCTTC | TRBV18 | NA | TRBJ1-2
CASTQGRLNYGYTF | TGTGCCAGCACCCAGGGGCGTCTTAACTATGGCTACACCTTC | TRBV5-5 | NA | TRBJ1-2
CASSPRFSNTEAFF | TGTGCCAGCAGCCCCAGGTTTTCGAACACTGAAGCTTTCTTT | TRBV28 | NA | TRBJ1-1
CASSSRDRAREQYF | TGTGCCAGCAGCTCTAGGGACAGGGCGAGGGAGCAGTACTTC | TRBV7-8 | TRBD1 | TRBJ2-7
CASSETGTGGFETQYF | TGTGCCAGCAGTGAAACCGGGACAGGGGGCTTCGAGACCCAGTACTTC | TRBV6-1 | TRBD1 | TRBJ2-5
CASSSSSGGASYEQYF | TGTGCCAGCAGCTCCTCTAGCGGGGGGGCCTCCTACGAGCAGTACTTC | TRBV13 | TRBD2 | TRBJ2-7
CASSLLSGRNNEQFF | TGTGCCAGCAGCTTATTAAGCGGACGCAACAATGAGCAGTTCTTC | TRBV7-7 | NA | TRBJ2-1
CASSQFGGHHTDTQYF | TGCGCCAGCAGCCAATTCGGCGGGCACCATACAGATACGCAGTATTTT | TRBV4-3 | NA | TRBJ2-3
CASSEPNRFVSFEQFF | TGCGCCAGCAGTGAGCCGAACAGGTTCGTATCCTTTGAGCAGTTCTTC | TRBV10-1 | NA | TRBJ2-1